One T cell receptor (beta chain) is described in this entry. The sample belongs to a study of CD8+CD57+ T cells in acquired aplastic anemia. Genomic DNA constituted the template upon which TCR beta VDJ and CDR3 profiling was performed. MiXCR, applied by TCRdb to the reads, yields one record per CDR3 protein. The sample shows approximately 250,000 distinct CDR3 sequences, around 82% of them seen only once. The germline V gene has CDR1 DFQATT and CDR2 SNEGSKA (reference sequence). V was trimmed by 0 bases and J by 0 bases, leaving 11 bases between them. The CDR3 sequence is 15 residues long. Before being chosen for sequencing, patients had shown CD8+CD57+ cell expansion by flow cytometry. Blood samples were obtained from patients who had received no prior therapy.

The rearrangement links TRBV20-1 to TRBJ1-2; D remains unclear. The sample comprised sorted CD4+, CD8+, or CD8+CD57+ T cells (not recorded which) from PBMCs. The sequence was collected from a human donor with aplastic anemia. The CDR3 is CSARDSGSTNYGYTF. The CDR3 bases are TGCAGTGCTAGAGATTCAGGCAGCACTAACTATGGCTACACCTTC.